The sequence of this T cell receptor beta chain was determined in a study of RUNX1 and TCR beta rearrangement in T-cell leukemia (dated by TCRdb to 2019 to 2021). At the level of the whole study: The study compared TCR beta rearrangements and CDR3 junctions in roughly 13 T-ALLs carrying mono-allelic acquired RUNX1 mutations versus about ten RUNX1 wildtype T-ALLs. To allow a comparison of D1 versus D2 segments, the RUNX1 wildtype T-ALLs were chosen so that each carried at least incomplete clonal TCR beta rearrangements. The RUNX1 wildtype T-ALLs were matched on an immature maturation arrest stage, which was defined as the absence of cytoplasmic or surface TCR beta protein. RUNX1 mutation status of the T-ALL cases had been determined in an earlier study. Genescan analysis following EuroClonality multiplex PCR on genomic DNA was used to assess TCR rearrangements. The RUNX1-mutated T-ALLs covered a wider range of maturation arrest stages, including cases that were arrested before TCR beta rearrangement began. Every RUNX1 mutation in the mutated group was heterozygous, with more than nine located in the Runt homology domain and a few in the transactivation domain. The multicentric trials consisted of GRAALL-2003 and GRAALL-2005. Human T-ALL TCR beta rearrangements were analyzed to compare with results from a Runx1 knockout mouse model.

Based on the germline V gene, the CDR1 and CDR2 sequences are SGHTA and FQGNSA. The V and J ends are trimmed by 1 base and 14 bases, leaving 20 bases between them. Taken from cysteine to phenylalanine, the CDR3 has 14 residues. Solely the CDR3 DNA is kept, with 42 bases framed from the first base. For oncotyping and quantification of minimal residual disease, T-ALL samples were taken at diagnosis from children and adults treated according to protocol. Libraries were constructed by PCR. The instrument was an Illumina MiSeq. TCR beta DJ and VDJ rearrangements were characterized using next generation amplicon sequencing. Processing in the source paper ran as follows. Clonal TCR beta rearrangements were identified by analyzing amplicon sequencing data with the Vidjil software. Two-tailed Fisher exact tests compared TCR beta rearrangement characteristics between RUNX1-mutated and wildtype groups. TCRdb ran its own pipeline on the public reads, namely fastp trimming at Q25 and MiXCR clone calling, and kept in-frame beta chains. Here each entry gathers all rows of one CDR3 protein and keeps the most common genes and DNA. These V and J calls are TCRdb output, not the study's own analysis. The sample yields hundreds of distinct CDR3 sequences; roughly 30% were counted once. About 33% of the sample comes from the top ten.

General conclusions and limits of the study: TCR beta CDR3 length or D segment truncation in T-ALLs could not be evaluated because too few clonal rearrangements were available. Usage of the TCR beta J1 cluster was similar in RUNX1-mutated and wildtype T-ALLs, showing no significant difference. Clonal TCR beta rearrangements were carried by fewer RUNX1-mutated T-ALLs (about 60%) than has been reported for T-ALL generally (over 75%). TCR beta D1 segment usage did not differ significantly between RUNX1-mutated (around 83%) and wildtype (about 61%) T-ALL clonal rearrangements.

Points on this clonotype: Its antigen specificity is not known. Per-base quality was not reported, and no clone a single base away is much larger than it.

The sequence was collected from a male donor with T-cell acute lymphoblastic leukemia. The rearranged segments are TRBV7-2 and TRBJ1-2; no D segment can be confidently identified. The sequencing input was blood. The DNA sequence is given as TGTGCCAGCAGCTTAGTAGCGCAGAACCTTGCTATAACCTTC. Its protein reads: CASSLVAQNLAITF.